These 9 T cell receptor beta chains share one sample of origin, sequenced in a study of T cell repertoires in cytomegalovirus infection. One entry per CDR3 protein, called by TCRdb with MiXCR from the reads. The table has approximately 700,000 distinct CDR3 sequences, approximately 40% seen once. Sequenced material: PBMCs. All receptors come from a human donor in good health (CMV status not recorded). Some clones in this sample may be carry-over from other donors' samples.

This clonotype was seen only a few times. CDR3 DNA: TGTGCCAGCAGCTTGAATCTAGGACTAGCGGGAGGGAATGGAGAGCAGTTCTTC. Its translation is CASSLNLGLAGGNGEQFF. The rearrangement uses TRBV11-3 and TRBJ2-1; 15 nucleotides agree with TRBD2. With V trimmed by 3 bases and J by 10 bases, 13 bases remained unmatched. CDR3 length equals 18 residues. CDR1 is SGHNT, CDR2 YENEEA, per germline. The full variable domain, its missing parts supplied by reference TRBV11-3 and TRBJ2-1, is EAGVVQSPRYKIIEKKQPVAFWCNPISGHNTLYWYLQNLGQGPELLIRYENEEAVDDSQLPKDRFSAERLKGVDSTLKIQPAELGDSAVYLCASSLNLGLAGGNGEQFFGPGTRLTVL.

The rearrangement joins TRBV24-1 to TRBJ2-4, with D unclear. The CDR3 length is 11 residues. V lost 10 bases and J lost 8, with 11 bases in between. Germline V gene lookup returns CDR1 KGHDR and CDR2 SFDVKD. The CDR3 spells CATGLGDIQYF. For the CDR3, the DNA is TGTGCCACAGGGTTAGGCGACATTCAGTACTTC.

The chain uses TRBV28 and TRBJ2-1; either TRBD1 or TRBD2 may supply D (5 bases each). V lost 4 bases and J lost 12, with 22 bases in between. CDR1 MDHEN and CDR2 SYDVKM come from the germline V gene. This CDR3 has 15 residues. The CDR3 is CASSSSGTLLVGQFF. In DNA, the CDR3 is TGTGCCAGCAGTTCATCCGGGACCCTACTTGTCGGGCAGTTCTTC. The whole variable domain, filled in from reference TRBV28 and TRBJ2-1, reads DVKVTQSSRYLVKRTGEKVFLECVQDMDHENMFWYRQDPGLGLRLIYFSYDVKMKEKGDIPEGYSVSREKKERFSLILESASTNQTSMYLCASSSSGTLLVGQFFGPGTRLTVL.

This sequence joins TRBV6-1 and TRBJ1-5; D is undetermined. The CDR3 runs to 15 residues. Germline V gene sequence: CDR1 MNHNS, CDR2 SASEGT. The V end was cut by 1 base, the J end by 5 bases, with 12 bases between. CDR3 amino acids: CASSEEGRDHQPQHF. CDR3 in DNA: TGTGCCAGCAGTGAAGAGGGAAGGGATCATCAGCCCCAGCATTTT.

This CDR3 is CASTPSTTSFGANVLTF. The DNA of the CDR3 is TGTGCCAGCACCCCCTCCACGACTAGCTTTGGGGCCAACGTCCTGACTTTC. The J gene is TRBJ2-6, the V gene TRBV25-1; 7 bases are shared with TRBD2. V lost 7 bases, J lost 3 bases, and 12 bases stayed unmatched. CDR3 length: 17 amino acids. Germline V lookup: CDR1 MGHDK, CDR2 SYGVNS.

CDR3 sequence: CASSLGGNYNSPLHF. In nucleotides, the CDR3 is TGTGCCAGCAGCTTAGGGGGTAACTATAATTCACCCCTCCACTTT. This chain connects TRBV7-3 to TRBJ1-6, with D perhaps matching TRBD1 (5 bases). CDR1 and CDR2 from the germline V gene are SGHTA and FQGTGA. The CDR3 is 15 amino acids. V was pared by 2 bases and J by 3 bases, with 8 bases between.

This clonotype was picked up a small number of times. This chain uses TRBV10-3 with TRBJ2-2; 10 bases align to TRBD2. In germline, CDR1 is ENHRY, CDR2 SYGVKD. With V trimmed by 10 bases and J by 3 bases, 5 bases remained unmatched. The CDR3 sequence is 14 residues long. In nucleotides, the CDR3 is TGTGCCACCACCGGGACTAGCGACACCGGGGAGCTGTTTTTT. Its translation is CATTGTSDTGELFF.

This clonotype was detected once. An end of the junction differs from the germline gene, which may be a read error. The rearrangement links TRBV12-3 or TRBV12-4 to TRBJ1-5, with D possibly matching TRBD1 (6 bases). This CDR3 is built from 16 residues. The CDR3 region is CASTSTGIGSNQPQNF. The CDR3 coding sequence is TGTGCCAGTACCTCGACAGGAATCGGTAGCAATCAGCCCCAGAATTTT.

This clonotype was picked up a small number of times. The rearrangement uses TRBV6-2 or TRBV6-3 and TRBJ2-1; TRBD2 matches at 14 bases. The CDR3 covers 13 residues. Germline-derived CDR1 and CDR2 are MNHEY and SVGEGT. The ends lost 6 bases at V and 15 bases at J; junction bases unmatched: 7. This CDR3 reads CASRGTSGGVWFF. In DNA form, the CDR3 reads TGTGCCAGCAGAGGGACTAGCGGGGGAGTGTGGTTCTTC.